This T cell receptor (beta chain) was captured in a study of shared clonotypes between healthy human individuals. Study outcomes and limitations: Larger estimated richness was generally recorded for naive subsets relative to memory subsets. Four donors had 5% to 6.5% of their naive CD4 clonotypes in common.

About this clone itself: Its specificity is unknown.

TCRdb's copy holds only in-frame clones and misses some; the assay was immunoSEQ multiplex PCR. The sample contains about 2.1 million clones, roughly 91% of which appear only once. Naive CD8 cells comprised CD45RO-negative, CCR7-positively selected cells, excluding terminally differentiated effector memory CD45RA+ cells. Specimen: naive CD8+ T cells from PBMCs. The receptor was derived from a man between 18 and 29 years old in good health. Some clones in this sample may be carry-over from other donors' samples.

The CDR3 nucleotides read TGTGCCAGCAGCTTAATGGTGACCCAGGCCGCTAAACTGTTTTTT. Its protein is CASSLMVTQAAKLFF. V and J are TRBV7-9 and TRBJ1-4; D not resolved. The CDR3 totals 15 residues. Germline V CDR1 and CDR2: SEHNR, FQNEAQ (reference sequence). Deletions cut 2 bases from V and 11 bases from J, with 18 bases between.